The clone carrying this TCR beta chain was counted a few times. From the PCR reads, TCRdb called clonotypes with MiXCR, one entry per CDR3 protein. Of about 640,000 distinct CDR3 sequences listed, roughly 21% were seen once; the top ten hold under 0.95%. This record comes from a study of molecular identifiers for immune sequencing clone quantification. The CDR3 spans 15 residues. In germline, CDR1 is SGHTA, CDR2 FQGNSA. Unmatched junction bases numbered 8, after V lost 1 base and J lost 5 bases. The clonotype originates from a human donor in good health. Some libraries in this study had Jurkat cell RNA spiked in. The V and J genes are TRBV7-2 and TRBJ2-7; 7 bases are a match to TRBD2. The sequencing input was naive CD8+ T cells from blood, with Jurkat cell RNA spiked in. The sample's subset: FACS-sorted CD8+CD4-CCR7+CD45RA+ naive T cells. Written as DNA, the CDR3 is TGTGCCAGCAGCTTAGGCGGGAGCCACGGCGACGAGCAGTACTTC. This encodes CASSLGGSHGDEQYF.